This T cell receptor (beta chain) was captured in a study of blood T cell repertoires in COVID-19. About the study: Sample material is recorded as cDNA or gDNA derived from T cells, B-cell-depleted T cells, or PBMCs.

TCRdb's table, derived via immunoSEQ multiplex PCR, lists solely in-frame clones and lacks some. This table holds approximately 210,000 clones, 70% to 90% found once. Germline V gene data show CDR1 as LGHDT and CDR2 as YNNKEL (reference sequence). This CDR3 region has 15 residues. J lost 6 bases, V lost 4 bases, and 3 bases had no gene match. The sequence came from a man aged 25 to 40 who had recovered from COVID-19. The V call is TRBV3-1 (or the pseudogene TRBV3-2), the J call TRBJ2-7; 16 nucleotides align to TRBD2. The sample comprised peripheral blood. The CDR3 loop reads CASSPGLAGGREQYF. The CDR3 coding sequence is TGTGCCAGCAGCCCGGGACTAGCGGGGGGGCGCGAGCAGTACTTC.